This T cell receptor beta chain was identified in a study of blood T cell repertoires in COVID-19. Across the whole study: The United States, Italy and Spain provided the acute and convalescent COVID-19 samples. T cells, B-cell-depleted T cells, or PBMCs provided the cDNA or gDNA that served as material.

The V end was cut by 0 bases, the J end by 3 bases, with 8 bases between. From germline, CDR1 is GTSNPN and CDR2 SVGIG (reference sequence). This CDR3 has 13 amino acids. In the study's own analysis: Nucleated cell counts were estimated from reference gene primer amplification. Here immunoSEQ multiplex PCR was the method, and the copy in TCRdb shows in-frame clones only, minus some. For V, J and clone size, that table is used; D and trimming come from the DNA. Altogether more than 95,000 clones are present, more than 75% being singletons, with the ten largest covering about 20%. The sequence was obtained from a man at least 80 years old with acute or convalescent COVID-19. Sample: peripheral blood. V usage is TRBV30 and J usage is TRBJ1-2; no reliable D call. The CDR3 reads CAWSVAPYYGYTF. The CDR3 coding sequence is TGTGCCTGGAGTGTGGCCCCTTACTATGGCTACACCTTC. Filled out from reference TRBV30 and TRBJ1-2, the complete variable domain reads SQTIHQWPATLVQPVGSPLSLECTVEGTSNPNLYWYRQAAGRGLQLLFYSVGIGQISSEVPQNLSASRPQDRQFILSSKKLLLSDSGFYLCAWSVAPYYGYTFGSGTRLTVV.